The 15 T cell receptor beta chains presented below share a single source sample, sequenced in a study of CXCR3-negative and CXCR3-positive naive CD8 T cells. TRB cDNA libraries were made by UMI-labeled 5' RACE. One entry per CDR3 protein, without DNA, is what TCRdb gives after re-calling the 5' RACE reads. This listing includes more than 70,000 distinct CDR3 sequences. Findings and caveats of the study: CXCR3-positive naive cells carried more hydrophobic TRB CDR3s than CXCR3-negative ones.

Their antigens remain unidentified. Sequencing was performed on naive CXCR3+ CD8+ T cells from blood. Indicated subset: CD45RO-CCR7+CD27+CD95- naive CD8+ T cells expressing CXCR3 (TNR3+). Receptor source: a human donor in good health. Some clones in this sample may be carry-over from other donors' samples.

CDR3 residues: CAISERDPFKGYTF. V and J are TRBV10-3 and TRBJ1-2; no DNA is available, so the TRBD1 call from TCRdb remains unchecked. CDR1 is ENHRY and CDR2 is SYGVKD in the germline V gene. There are 14 residues in the CDR3.

The genes are TRBV3-1 and TRBJ2-7; absent DNA, TCRdb's TRBD1 call cannot be checked. The CDR3 consists of 18 residues. The germline CDR1 and CDR2 sequences are LGHDT and YNNKEL (reference sequence). CDR3 amino acids: CASSQAALGDTSIYEQYF.

This chain links TRBV7-2 with TRBJ1-3. The CDR3 has 19 residues. Germline V gene sequence: CDR1 SGHTA, CDR2 FQGNSA. CDR3 region: CASSLNGVLVQGPGNTIYF.

This chain uses TRBV27 with TRBJ1-5. CDR1 and CDR2 (germline): MNHEY, SMNVEV (reference sequence). The CDR3 is 13 amino acids. The CDR3 sequence is CASSLGYNQPQHF.

This rearrangement joins TRBV29-1 to TRBJ2-7. CDR3 size: 13 residues. Germline values: CDR1 SQVTM, CDR2 ANQGSEA. The CDR3 reads CSVVGRNSYEQYF.

V is TRBV12-5 and J is TRBJ2-1; without DNA, the TCRdb call of TRBD2 cannot be checked. CDR3 length: 17 residues. Germline-derived CDR1 and CDR2 are LGHNT and FRNRAP. This CDR3 is CASGSDPFSGGANEQFF.

The V call is TRBV6-5, the J call TRBJ2-2; the TCRdb D gene call, TRBD2, has no DNA to confirm it. Germline loops: CDR1 MNHEY, CDR2 SVGAGI. The CDR3 runs to 15 residues. CDR3 in amino acids: CASSLGVAGAGELFF.

The chain has TRBV7-9 and TRBJ2-7; TCRdb proposes TRBD2, but this gene call is untestable without DNA. This CDR3 is built from 15 residues. Germline assignment: CDR1 SEHNR and CDR2 FQNEAQ (reference sequence). The CDR3 loop reads CASSSRLAGSYEQYF.

The rearrangement joins TRBV4-2 to TRBJ1-4; TCRdb outputs TRBD1, but without DNA this stays unchecked. The germline V gene encodes CDR1 LGHNA and CDR2 YNFKEQ. The CDR3 has 16 amino acids. The CDR3 loop reads CASSQFAGTGDEKLFF.

The chain carries TRBV29-1 and TRBJ2-7. CDR1 and CDR2 (germline): SQVTM, ANQGSEA. The CDR3 is made up of 13 amino acids. CDR3 in amino acids: CSVAADLSYEQYF.

This chain links TRBV14 with TRBJ2-1; TCRdb's D call of TRBD2 is untestable without DNA. The CDR3 spans 15 residues. The V gene's germline CDR1 is SGHDN and CDR2 FVKESK. The CDR3: CASSQVGGGYNEQFF.

The chain combines TRBV18 with TRBJ2-2. The CDR3 runs to 13 residues. Germline lookup yields CDR1 KGHSH and CDR2 LQKENI. CDR3 residues: CASPLPNTGELFF.

This chain uses TRBV5-4 with TRBJ2-5; TCRdb outputs TRBD2, but without DNA this stays unchecked. The CDR3 spans 16 residues. Germline-derived CDR1 and CDR2 are SGHNT and YYREEE (reference sequence). The CDR3 sequence: CASKERASGGQETQYF.

The J gene is TRBJ2-7, the V gene TRBV9; TCRdb reports TRBD2, a call that lacks DNA to check it against. The CDR3 spans 14 residues. CDR1 and CDR2 (germline): SGDLS, YYNGEE. The CDR3 here is CASSTGPFAYEQYF.

CDR3 residues: CASSQLTAGENIQYF. This chain uses TRBV3-1 with TRBJ2-4; the TRBD2 assignment by TCRdb is unverifiable without DNA. Looked up from germline, CDR1 is LGHDT and CDR2 is YNNKEL (reference sequence). CDR3 length: 15 residues.